This T cell receptor beta chain was identified in a study of blood T cell repertoires in COVID-19. Trimming cost V 2 bases and J 0 bases; bases outside gene matches: 14. CDR3 length equals 19 residues. CDR1 and CDR2 (germline): SGHNT, YYREEE (reference sequence). The protocol was immunoSEQ multiplex PCR, while the TCRdb copy is restricted to in-frame clones and leaves out a portion. Here the sample spans about 300,000 clones, 70% to 90% being singletons. The sequenced sample was PBMCs or T cells enriched from blood (not recorded which). V usage is TRBV5-4 and J usage is TRBJ2-1; TRBD2 matches 7 bases. This TCR was sampled from a woman aged 18-30 years who had recovered from COVID-19. CDR3 coding DNA: TGTGCCAGCAGCTTATTAGGCGGGGGTCCGGGGAGCTCCTACAATGAGCAGTTCTTC. This translates into CASSLLGGGPGSSYNEQFF.